The source of this T cell receptor beta chain is a study of blood T cell repertoires in COVID-19. Study overall: Researchers got acute and convalescent COVID-19 samples from the United States, Italy and Spain.

With 1 base clipped from V and 4 bases from J, the junction kept 6 bases outside the gene matches. CDR3 length: 15 amino acids. From germline, CDR1 is LGHNT and CDR2 FRNRAP. In the source study's methods: From reference gene primer amplification, estimates of nucleated cell counts were derived. The method was immunoSEQ multiplex PCR; TCRdb's version includes in-frame clones alone and lacks a portion of them. V, J and clone size derive from that table, while D and trimming were established from the DNA sequence. The sample records 110,000 to 150,000 clones, 88% being singletons. The clonotype originates from a man between 65 and 85 years old with acute or convalescent COVID-19. This chain joins TRBV12-5 and TRBJ1-2, with 7 positions matching TRBD1. Sequenced material: peripheral blood. CDR3 in DNA: TGTGCTAGTGGTTTGGCCCCGACAGGGACCTATGGCTACACCTTC. Protein product: CASGLAPTGTYGYTF.